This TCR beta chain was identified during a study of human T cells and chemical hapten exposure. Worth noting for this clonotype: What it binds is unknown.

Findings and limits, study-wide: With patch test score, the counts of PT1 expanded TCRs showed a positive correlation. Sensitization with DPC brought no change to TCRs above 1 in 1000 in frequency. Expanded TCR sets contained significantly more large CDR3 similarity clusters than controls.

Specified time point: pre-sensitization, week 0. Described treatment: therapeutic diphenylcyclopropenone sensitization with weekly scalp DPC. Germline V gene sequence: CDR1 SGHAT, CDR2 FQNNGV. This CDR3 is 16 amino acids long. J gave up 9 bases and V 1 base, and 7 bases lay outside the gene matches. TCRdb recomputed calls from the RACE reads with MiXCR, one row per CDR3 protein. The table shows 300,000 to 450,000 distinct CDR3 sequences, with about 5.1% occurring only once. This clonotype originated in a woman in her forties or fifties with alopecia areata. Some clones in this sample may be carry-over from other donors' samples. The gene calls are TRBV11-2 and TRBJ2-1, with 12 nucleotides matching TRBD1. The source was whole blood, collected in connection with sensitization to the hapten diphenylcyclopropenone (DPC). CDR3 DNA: TGTGCCAGCAGCTTAGGAGGGACAGGGGGCAAGGGTGAGCAGTTCTTC. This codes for CASSLGGTGGKGEQFF.